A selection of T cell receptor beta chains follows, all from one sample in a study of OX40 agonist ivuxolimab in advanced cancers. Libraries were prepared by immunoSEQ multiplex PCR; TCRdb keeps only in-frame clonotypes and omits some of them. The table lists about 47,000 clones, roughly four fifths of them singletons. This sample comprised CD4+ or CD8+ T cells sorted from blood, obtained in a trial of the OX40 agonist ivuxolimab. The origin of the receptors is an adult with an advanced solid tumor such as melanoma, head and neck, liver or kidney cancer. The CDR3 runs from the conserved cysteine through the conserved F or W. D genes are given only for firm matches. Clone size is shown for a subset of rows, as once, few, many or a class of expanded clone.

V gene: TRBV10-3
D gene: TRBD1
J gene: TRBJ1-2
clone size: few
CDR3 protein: CAISLQGEVYGYTF
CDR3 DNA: TGTGCCATCAGTTTACAGGGGGAGGTCTATGGCTACACCTTC

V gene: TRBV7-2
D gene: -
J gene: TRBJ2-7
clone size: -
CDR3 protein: CASSFDAYEQYF
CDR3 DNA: TGTGCCAGCAGCTTCGACGCCTACGAGCAGTACTTC

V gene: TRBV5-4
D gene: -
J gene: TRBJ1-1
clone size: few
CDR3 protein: CASRRDGNTEAFF
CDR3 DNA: TGTGCCAGCAGGAGGGACGGGAACACTGAAGCTTTCTTT

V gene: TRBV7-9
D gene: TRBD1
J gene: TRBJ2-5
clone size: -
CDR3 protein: CASGGDRGSLETQYF
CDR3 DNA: TGTGCCAGCGGCGGGGACAGGGGAAGTTTGGAGACCCAGTACTTC

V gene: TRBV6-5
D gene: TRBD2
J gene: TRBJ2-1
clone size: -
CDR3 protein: CASSSWPGGNEQFF
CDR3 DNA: TGTGCCAGCAGTTCCTGGCCGGGGGGCAATGAGCAGTTCTTC

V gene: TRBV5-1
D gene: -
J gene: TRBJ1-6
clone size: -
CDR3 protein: CASSIRDRNSPLHF
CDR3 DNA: TGCGCCAGCAGCATCCGGGACCGAAATTCACCCCTCCACTTT

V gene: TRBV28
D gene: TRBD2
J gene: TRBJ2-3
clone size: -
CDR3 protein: CASSQAGGYTDTQYF
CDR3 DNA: TGTGCCAGCAGTCAAGCGGGAGGCTACACAGATACGCAGTATTTT

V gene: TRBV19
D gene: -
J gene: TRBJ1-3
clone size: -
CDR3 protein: CASSILGSGNTIYF
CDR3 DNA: TGTGCCAGTAGTATCTTAGGCTCTGGAAACACCATATATTTT

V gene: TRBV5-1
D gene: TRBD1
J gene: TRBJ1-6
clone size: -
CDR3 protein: CASSPAGTGGSPLHF
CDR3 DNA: TGCGCCAGCAGCCCAGCCGGGACAGGGGGGTCACCCCTCCACTTT

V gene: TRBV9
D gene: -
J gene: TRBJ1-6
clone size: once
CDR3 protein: CASSVDNNSPLHF
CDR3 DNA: TGTGCCAGCAGCGTAGACAACAATTCACCCCTCCACTTT